These T cell receptor beta chains were read from a single sample in a study of cytomegalovirus exposure and HLA in healthy donors. The protocol was immunoSEQ multiplex PCR, while the TCRdb copy is restricted to in-frame clones and leaves out a portion. Of under 150,000 clones listed, around 83% were seen once; the top ten hold roughly 1.2%. The sample taken for sequencing was PBMCs. All receptors derive from a girl aged 2-10 years in good health and CMV-seronegative. The CDR3 runs from the conserved cysteine through the conserved F or W. The D gene is left open where the match is weak. Expanded clones get a size class; other rows say once, few or many, or leave the size out.

d_gene	j_gene	v_gene	abundance	CDR3aa	CDR3nt
TRBD2	TRBJ2-2	TRBV7-7	-	CVLAGESTGELFF	TGTGTCCTAGCGGGAGAATCCACCGGGGAGCTGTTTTTT
TRBD1	TRBJ1-5	TRBV2	few	CATTDREDQPQHF	TGTGCCACGACGGACAGGGAGGATCAGCCCCAGCATTTT
TRBD1	TRBJ1-1	TRBV4-3	once	CASSQESDRGGTEAFF	TGCGCCAGCAGCCAAGAATCTGACAGGGGGGGCACTGAAGCTTTCTTT
-	TRBJ2-7	TRBV27	-	CASSPRYEQYF	TGTGCCAGCAGTCCTCGCTACGAGCAGTACTTC
TRBD1	TRBJ1-1	TRBV6-1	-	CASRDRGPTEAFF	TGTGCCAGCAGGGACAGGGGGCCAACTGAAGCTTTCTTT
-	TRBJ1-1	TRBV11-2	-	CASSFGLNTEAFF	TGTGCCAGCAGCTTCGGTCTGAACACTGAAGCTTTCTTT
TRBD2	TRBJ2-1	TRBV27	-	CASSQMTSGYNEQFF	TGTGCCAGCAGCCAGATGACTAGCGGGTACAATGAGCAGTTCTTC
-	TRBJ1-5	TRBV5-4	once	CASSLPAGGWQPQHF	TGTGCCAGCAGCTTGCCGGCGGGGGGTTGGCAGCCCCAGCATTTT
TRBD2	TRBJ2-1	TRBV7-6	-	CASSLGFGSGSSYNEQFF	TGTGCCAGCAGCTTAGGGTTTGGTAGCGGGAGTTCCTACAATGAGCAGTTCTTC
-	TRBJ1-5	TRBV27	-	CASSPRGLQSNQPQHF	TGTGCCAGCAGTCCCAGGGGTTTACAGAGCAATCAGCCCCAGCATTTT
-	TRBJ2-7	TRBV7-3	-	CASSLLPGSGEQYF	TGTGCCAGCAGCTTGCTACCAGGGTCAGGCGAGCAGTACTTC
TRBD1	TRBJ1-5	TRBV5-6	-	CASNLRATGAQPQHF	TGTGCCAGCAATCTGCGGGCAACAGGGGCACAGCCCCAGCATTTT
-	TRBJ1-6	TRBV18	-	CASSPLPVDSPLHF	TGTGCCAGCTCACCACTCCCCGTAGATTCACCCCTCCACTTT
TRBD2	TRBJ2-1	TRBV7-3	once	CASSLTGGQRGNEQFF	TGTGCCAGCAGCTTAACCGGGGGGCAGCGGGGGAATGAGCAGTTCTTC
-	TRBJ2-3	TRBV7-9	once	CASSSDWTSTDTQYF	TGTGCCAGCAGCTCCGACTGGACTAGCACAGATACGCAGTATTTT
-	TRBJ1-3	TRBV15	-	CATSRERRGGNTIYF	TGTGCCACCAGCAGAGAAAGGAGGGGTGGAAACACCATATATTTT
TRBD1	TRBJ2-7	TRBV6-1	-	CASSGGQEYEQYF	TGTGCCAGCAGTGGAGGACAGGAATACGAGCAGTACTTC
TRBD1	TRBJ1-1	TRBV18	-	CASSDRDLGGTEAFF	TGTGCCAGCTCAGACAGGGACCTGGGGGGCACTGAAGCTTTCTTT
-	TRBJ2-3	TRBV2	-	CASSDELRSTASTDTQYF	TGTGCCAGCAGTGATGAGCTTCGGTCGACAGCTAGCACAGATACGCAGTATTTT
-	TRBJ1-2	TRBV9	-	CASSVGQANGYTF	TGTGCCAGCAGCGTAGGCCAGGCAAATGGCTACACCTTC
-	TRBJ1-1	TRBV5-6	-	CASSFLSGAMNTEAFF	TGTGCCAGCAGCTTTTTGTCAGGGGCTATGAACACTGAAGCTTTCTTT
TRBD1	TRBJ2-2	TRBV5-4	-	CASSWGQGVTGELFF	TGTGCCAGCAGCTGGGGACAGGGAGTCACCGGGGAGCTGTTTTTT
-	TRBJ2-1	TRBV19	few	CASSISTRRRHNEQFF	TGTGCCAGTAGTATATCAACACGGAGACGGCACAATGAGCAGTTCTTC
-	TRBJ1-1	TRBV27	-	CASSRGEDTEAFF	TGTGCCAGCAGCAGGGGAGAGGACACTGAAGCTTTCTTT
-	TRBJ2-1	TRBV7-8	-	CASSPLPALASDEQFF	TGTGCCAGCAGCCCTCTGCCAGCTCTAGCATCCGATGAGCAGTTCTTC
-	TRBJ1-2	TRBV19	-	CASSITDLYGYTF	TGTGCCAGTAGTATAACAGATCTGTATGGCTACACCTTC
-	TRBJ2-5	TRBV27	once	CASRATLQETQYF	TGTGCCAGCAGAGCGACGCTTCAGGAGACCCAGTACTTC
-	TRBJ1-1	TRBV14	-	CASSTQGATEAFF	TGTGCCAGCAGCACGCAAGGGGCCACTGAAGCTTTCTTT
TRBD2	TRBJ2-1	TRBV2	-	CASSERTSGGINEQFF	TGTGCCAGCAGTGAAAGGACTAGCGGGGGGATCAATGAGCAGTTCTTC
TRBD1	TRBJ1-2	TRBV9	-	CASSSDRGYYGYTF	TGTGCCAGCAGCTCGGACAGGGGTTATTATGGCTACACCTTC
TRBD1	TRBJ2-7	TRBV5-5	-	CASSGDSDIYYEQYF	TGTGCCAGCAGCGGGGACAGCGATATATACTACGAGCAGTACTTC
TRBD2	TRBJ2-5	TRBV7-2	-	CASSLGSSGGQETQYF	TGTGCCAGCAGCTTAGGATCTAGCGGGGGGCAAGAGACCCAGTACTTC